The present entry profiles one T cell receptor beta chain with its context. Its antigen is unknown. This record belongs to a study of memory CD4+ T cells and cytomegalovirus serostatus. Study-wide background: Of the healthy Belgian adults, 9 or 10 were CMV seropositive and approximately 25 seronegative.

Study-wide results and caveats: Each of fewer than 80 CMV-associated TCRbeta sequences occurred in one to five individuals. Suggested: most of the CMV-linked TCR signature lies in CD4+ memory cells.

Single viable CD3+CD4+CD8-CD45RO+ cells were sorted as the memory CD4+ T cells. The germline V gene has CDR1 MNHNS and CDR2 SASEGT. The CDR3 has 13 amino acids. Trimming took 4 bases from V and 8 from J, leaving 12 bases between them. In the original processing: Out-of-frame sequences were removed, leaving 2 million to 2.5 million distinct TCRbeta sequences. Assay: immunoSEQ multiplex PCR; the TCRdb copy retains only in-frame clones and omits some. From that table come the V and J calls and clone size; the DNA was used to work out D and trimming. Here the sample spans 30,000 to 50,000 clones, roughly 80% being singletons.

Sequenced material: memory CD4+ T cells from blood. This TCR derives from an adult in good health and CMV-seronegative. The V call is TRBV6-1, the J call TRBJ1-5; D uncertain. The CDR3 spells CASSGQAAEPQHF. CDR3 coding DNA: TGTGCCAGCAGTGGTCAGGCCGCCGAGCCCCAGCATTTT.